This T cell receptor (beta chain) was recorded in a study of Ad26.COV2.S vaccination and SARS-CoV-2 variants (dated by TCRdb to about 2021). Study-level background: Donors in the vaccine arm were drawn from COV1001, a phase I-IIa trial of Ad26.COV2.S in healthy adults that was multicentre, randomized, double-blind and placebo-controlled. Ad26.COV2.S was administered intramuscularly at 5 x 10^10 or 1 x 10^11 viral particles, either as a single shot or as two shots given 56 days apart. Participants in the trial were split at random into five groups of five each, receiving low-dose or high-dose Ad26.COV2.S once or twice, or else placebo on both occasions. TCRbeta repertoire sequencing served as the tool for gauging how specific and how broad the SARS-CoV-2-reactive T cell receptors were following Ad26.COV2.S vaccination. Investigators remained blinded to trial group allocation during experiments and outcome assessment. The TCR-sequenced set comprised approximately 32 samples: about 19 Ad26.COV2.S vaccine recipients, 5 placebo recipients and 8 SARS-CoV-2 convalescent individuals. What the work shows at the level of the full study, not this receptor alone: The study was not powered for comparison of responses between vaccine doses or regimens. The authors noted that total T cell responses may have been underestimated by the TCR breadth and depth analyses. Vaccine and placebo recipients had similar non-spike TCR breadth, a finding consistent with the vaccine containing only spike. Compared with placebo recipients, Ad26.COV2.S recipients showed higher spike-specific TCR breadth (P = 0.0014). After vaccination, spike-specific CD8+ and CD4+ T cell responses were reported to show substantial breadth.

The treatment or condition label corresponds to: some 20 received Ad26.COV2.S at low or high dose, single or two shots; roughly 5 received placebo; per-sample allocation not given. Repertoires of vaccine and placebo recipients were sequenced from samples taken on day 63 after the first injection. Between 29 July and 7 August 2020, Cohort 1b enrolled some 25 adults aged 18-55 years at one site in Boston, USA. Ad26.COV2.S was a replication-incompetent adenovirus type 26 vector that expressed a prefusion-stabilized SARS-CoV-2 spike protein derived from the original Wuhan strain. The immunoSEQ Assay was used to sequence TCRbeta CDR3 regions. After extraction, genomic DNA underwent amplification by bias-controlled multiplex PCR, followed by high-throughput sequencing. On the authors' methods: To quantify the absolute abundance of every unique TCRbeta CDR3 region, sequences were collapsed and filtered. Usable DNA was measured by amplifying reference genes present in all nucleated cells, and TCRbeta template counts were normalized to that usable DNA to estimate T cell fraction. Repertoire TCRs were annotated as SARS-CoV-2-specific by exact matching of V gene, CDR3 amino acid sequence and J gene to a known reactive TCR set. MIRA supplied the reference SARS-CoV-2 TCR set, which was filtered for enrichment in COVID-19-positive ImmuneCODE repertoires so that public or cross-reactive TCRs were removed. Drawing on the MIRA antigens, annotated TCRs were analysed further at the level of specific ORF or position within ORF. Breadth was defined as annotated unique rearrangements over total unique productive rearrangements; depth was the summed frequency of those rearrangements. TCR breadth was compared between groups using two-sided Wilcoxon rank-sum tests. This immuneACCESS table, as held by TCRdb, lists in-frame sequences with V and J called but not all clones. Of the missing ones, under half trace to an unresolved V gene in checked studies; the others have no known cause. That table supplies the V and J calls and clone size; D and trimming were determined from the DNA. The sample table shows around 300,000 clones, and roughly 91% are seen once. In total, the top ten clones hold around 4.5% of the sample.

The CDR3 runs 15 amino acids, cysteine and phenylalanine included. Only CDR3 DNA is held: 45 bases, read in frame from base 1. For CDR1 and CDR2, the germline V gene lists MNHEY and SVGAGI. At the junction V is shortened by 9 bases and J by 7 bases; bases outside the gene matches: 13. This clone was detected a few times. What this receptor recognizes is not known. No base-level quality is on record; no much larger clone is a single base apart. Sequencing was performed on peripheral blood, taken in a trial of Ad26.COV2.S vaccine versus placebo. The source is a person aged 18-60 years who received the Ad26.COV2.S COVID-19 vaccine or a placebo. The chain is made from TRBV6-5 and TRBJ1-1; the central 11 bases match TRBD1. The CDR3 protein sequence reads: CASNTGQGAANEAFF. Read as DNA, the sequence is TGTGCCAGTAATACCGGACAGGGGGCAGCAAATGAAGCTTTCTTT.